Shown below are 27 T cell receptor beta chains from a single sample sequenced in a study of blood T cell repertoires in COVID-19 (TCRdb year 2020). Libraries were constructed by the immunoSEQ multiplex PCR assay. TCRdb retrieved this table from immuneACCESS and kept in-frame rearrangements only. Not all clones are present; in checked studies, unresolved V genes account for under half, and no reason is known for the remainder. For this sample there are 250,000 to 300,000 clones; roughly 89% appear just once. In total, the top ten clones hold 3% of the sample. The specimen sequenced was peripheral blood. The receptor set was obtained from a woman in her 30s with active or convalescent COVID-19.

The chain recombines TRBV7-6 with TRBJ1-5, with 10 bases that match TRBD1. After removal of 5 bases from V and 8 bases from J, the junction contained 18 bases not matched to a gene. The CDR3 extends over 18 amino acids. Germline V lookup: CDR1 SGHVS, CDR2 FNYEAQ. The CDR3: CASSLDDRGQIYGEPQHF. As DNA, the CDR3 is TGTGCCAGCAGCCTCGATGACAGGGGGCAAATCTACGGGGAGCCCCAGCATTTT.

The genes are TRBV9 and TRBJ1-4; 7 bases align to TRBD1. The CDR3 is 16 residues long. Germline-derived CDR1 and CDR2 are SGDLS and YYNGEE. Trimming at V came to 0 bases and at J to 0 bases, leaving 2 bases not matched to a gene. The CDR3 is CASSVGQGATNEKLFF. In DNA, the CDR3 is TGTGCCAGCAGCGTAGGTCAGGGGGCAACTAATGAAAAACTGTTTTTT.

CDR3 sequence: CASSLTPQNNEQFF. The CDR3 DNA reads as TGTGCCAGCAGCCTCACCCCACAGAACAATGAGCAGTTCTTC. The chain carries TRBV6-5 and TRBJ2-1; D gene ambiguous. Trimming left V 6 bases short and J 5 bases short, with 14 bases between. The V gene's germline CDR1 is MNHEY and CDR2 SVGAGI. This CDR3 contains 14 residues.

The CDR3 is CASSQFTRGGRNRGYEQYF. CDR3 coding DNA: TGTGCCAGCAGCCAATTTACGCGTGGCGGACGAAACAGGGGCTACGAGCAGTACTTC. The chain uses TRBV16 and TRBJ2-7; 7 nucleotides agree with TRBD1. Germline-derived CDR1 and CDR2 are KGHSY and FQNENV. The CDR3 loop spans 19 amino acids. The V segment lost 1 base and the J segment 3 bases; nucleotides outside the gene matches: 18.

J is TRBJ2-1 and V is TRBV11-2; 9 bases are shared with TRBD2. Germline CDR1 SGHAT, CDR2 FQNNGV. The trim removed 1 base at V and 8 bases at J, leaving 9 bases unmatched. This CDR3 region has 16 residues. CDR3 sequence: CASSLGGLAGRDEQFF. CDR3 DNA sequence: TGTGCCAGCAGCTTAGGGGGCCTAGCGGGGAGGGATGAGCAGTTCTTC.

The rearrangement uses TRBV5-5 and TRBJ2-7, with D perhaps TRBD1 (5 bases). The V gene lost 2 bases and the J gene lost 9 bases, with 12 bases spanning the gap. Germline V gene data show CDR1 as SGHKS and CDR2 as YYEKEE (reference sequence). CDR3 length: 12 amino acids. CDR3 protein: CASSLQESGQYF. The CDR3, as DNA: TGTGCCAGCAGCTTACAGGAGAGTGGGCAGTACTTC. The full variable domain, rest sourced from reference TRBV5-5 and TRBJ2-7, is DAGVTQSPTHLIKTRGQQVTLRCSPISGHKSVSWYQQVLGQGPQFIFQYYEKEERGRGNFPDRFSARQFPNYSSELNVNALLLGDSALYLCASSLQESGQYFGPGTRLTVT.

As concerns this clone: At one end the junction does not follow the germline gene, possibly because of a read error. The gene calls are TRBV9 and TRBJ1-1, with TRBD1 as a possible D gene (5 bases). The CDR3 sequence is 15 residues long. The germline V gene encodes CDR1 SGDLS and CDR2 YYNGEE. The CDR3 DNA reads as TGTGCCAGCAGCGCTCGGGACGGCGGGAACGCTGAAGCTTTCTTT. Translating it yields CASSARDGGNAEAFF.

A single count supports this clone. The genes are TRBV11-2 and TRBJ2-5; D not certain. Trimming left V 5 bases short and J 6 bases short, with 10 bases between. The CDR3 loop spans 12 amino acids. Germline CDR1 is SGHAT and CDR2 is FQNNGV. CDR3 loop: CASSTDRQTQYF. DNA of the CDR3: TGTGCCAGCAGCACAGATAGGCAGACCCAGTACTTC.

This chain links TRBV18 with TRBJ1-6, with 7 nucleotides matching TRBD1. In germline, CDR1 is KGHSH, CDR2 LQKENI. The CDR3 has 15 amino acids. J was trimmed by 7 bases and V by 3 bases; bases with no gene match: 6. The CDR3 sequence: CASSPTGQLNSPLHF. The DNA of the CDR3 is TGTGCCAGCTCACCCACGGGACAGCTCAATTCACCCCTCCACTTT.

This clone was found once. This chain connects TRBV19 to TRBJ1-1, with TRBD1 matching 7 bases. The CDR3 loop spans 15 amino acids. The V gene's germline CDR1 is LNHDA and CDR2 SQIVND (reference sequence). With 4 bases clipped from V and 0 bases from J, the junction kept 5 bases outside the gene matches. The chain's CDR3 is CASSKQGVMNTEAFF. CDR3 sequence (DNA): TGTGCCAGTAGTAAGCAGGGGGTCATGAACACTGAAGCTTTCTTT. The variable domain in full, with the rest retrieved from reference TRBV19 and TRBJ1-1, is DGGITQSPKYLFRKEGQNVTLSCEQNLNHDAMYWYRQDPGQGLRLIYYSQIVNDFQKGDIAEGYSVSREKKESFPLTVTSAQKNPTAFYLCASSKQGVMNTEAFFGQGTRLTVV.

The gene calls are TRBV27 and TRBJ2-1; D uncertain. The CDR3 has 13 residues. Germline V lookup: CDR1 MNHEY, CDR2 SMNVEV (reference sequence). V lost 7 bases and J 10 bases, leaving 17 bases between the germline ends. In DNA, the CDR3 is TGTGCCAGCATGAGCTTAGGAAGAGGCGAGCAGTTCTTC. It specifies CASMSLGRGEQFF.

V gene TRBV5-4 combines with J gene TRBJ2-5; D perhaps matches TRBD1 (7 bases). Trimming removed 1 base at V and 3 bases at J, with 13 bases between. The length of the CDR3 is 15 residues. Germline V gene data show CDR1 as SGHNT and CDR2 as YYREEE (reference sequence). The CDR3 loop reads CASSLRTGGEETQYF. DNA for the CDR3: TGTGCCAGCAGCTTGAGGACAGGCGGGGAAGAGACCCAGTACTTC.

This chain joins TRBV19 and TRBJ1-1; a possible D gene is TRBD1 (6 bases). Per germline, CDR1 LNHDA and CDR2 SQIVND (reference sequence). V lost 3 bases to trimming and J lost 1 base, with 12 bases between them. The CDR3 sequence is 15 residues long. The CDR3 bases are TGTGCCAGTAGTATTGGGGGGGCCAGGAACACTGAAGCTTTCTTT. It translates to CASSIGGARNTEAFF.

This rearrangement joins TRBV11-3 to TRBJ2-5; D gene ambiguous. CDR1 is SGHNT and CDR2 is YENEEA in the germline V gene. The length of the CDR3 is 12 residues. Trimming removed 5 bases at V and 5 bases at J, with 9 bases between. The CDR3 here is CASSPTGETQYF. In nucleotides, the CDR3 is TGTGCCAGCAGCCCTACCGGGGAGACCCAGTACTTC.

This clone was seen only a few times. CDR3 loop: CASSTRTSFNTGELFF. Written as DNA, the CDR3 is TGTGCCAGCAGCACACGGACTAGCTTTAACACCGGGGAGCTGTTTTTT. The rearrangement uses TRBV3-1 (or the pseudogene TRBV3-2) and TRBJ2-2, with 8 bases lining up with TRBD2. CDR1 LGHDT and CDR2 YNNKEL come from the germline V gene (reference sequence). This CDR3 contains 16 residues. V dropped 5 bases and J dropped 2; count of bases not matched to a gene: 7.

The V call is TRBV9, the J call TRBJ1-1; D gene ambiguous. CDR1 and CDR2 from the germline V gene are SGDLS and YYNGEE. This CDR3 spans 14 amino acids. Trimming removed 0 bases at V and 1 base at J, with 7 bases between. DNA for the CDR3: TGTGCCAGCAGCGTAGAGGCGGCGAACACTGAAGCTTTCTTT. This translates into CASSVEAANTEAFF.

This clone was seen more than once but under ten times. The J gene is TRBJ1-2, the V gene TRBV10-3; 11 bases line up with TRBD1. The germline gives CDR1 ENHRY, CDR2 SYGVKD. The V gene end was trimmed by 2 bases and the J gene end by 6 bases; junction bases not matched to a gene: 8. This CDR3 contains 16 residues. CDR3 loop: CAISETWTGGIHGYTF. For the CDR3, the DNA is TGTGCCATCAGTGAGACCTGGACAGGGGGCATCCATGGCTACACCTTC.

The rearrangement joins TRBV7-9 to TRBJ1-4; D perhaps matches TRBD1 (5 bases). Germline V gene data show CDR1 as SEHNR and CDR2 as FQNEAQ (reference sequence). The CDR3 contains 15 residues. V was trimmed by 5 bases and J by 7 bases, leaving 17 bases between them. CDR3 protein: CASSPRDRMVEKLFF. The CDR3 DNA sequence: TGTGCCAGCAGCCCCCGAGACAGAATGGTTGAAAAACTGTTTTTT.

V is TRBV5-5 and J is TRBJ2-5; 16 nucleotides line up with TRBD2. Trimming at V came to 5 bases and at J to 1 base, leaving 5 bases not matched to a gene. Looked up from germline, CDR1 is SGHKS and CDR2 is YYEKEE (reference sequence). The CDR3 covers 17 residues. In DNA form, the CDR3 reads TGTGCCAGCAGGCCGGGACTAGCGGGGGGGCCCCAAGAGACCCAGTACTTC. This codes for CASRPGLAGGPQETQYF.

The genes are TRBV5-1 and TRBJ1-6; possibly TRBD1 for D (5 bases). Germline CDR1 SGHRS, CDR2 YFSETQ. This CDR3 region has 14 residues. The V end was cut by 4 bases, the J end by 9 bases, with 14 bases between. Here the CDR3 DNA reads TGCGCCAGCAGCGCAGGGAATTTGGGTTCACCCCTCCACTTT. Translated, it gives CASSAGNLGSPLHF.

J is TRBJ1-5 and V is TRBV27; TRBD1 agrees at 7 bases. This CDR3 is 16 amino acids long. In germline, CDR1 is MNHEY, CDR2 SMNVEV (reference sequence). V was pared by 8 bases and J by 0 bases, with 10 bases of the junction left unmatched. CDR3 in DNA: TGTGCCAGCCACCGGGACAGTTTTTATAGCAATCAGCCCCAGCATTTT. As protein: CASHRDSFYSNQPQHF.

The chain has TRBV10-2 and TRBJ2-1, with 7 bases that match TRBD2. Germline assignment: CDR1 WSHSY and CDR2 SAAADI. The CDR3 runs 16 residues. The ends lost 3 bases at V and 3 bases at J; junction bases unmatched: 8. DNA of the CDR3: TGCGCCAGCAGTGAAGGCCCTCCGGGGGGCTACAATGAGCAGTTCTTC. Translated, it gives CASSEGPPGGYNEQFF.

The J gene is TRBJ1-2, the V gene TRBV6-5; D is possibly TRBD1 (6 bases). The CDR3 runs 15 residues. V lost 8 bases, J lost 7 bases, and 23 bases lay in between. Germline V CDR1 and CDR2: MNHEY, SVGAGI. The CDR3 region has the DNA TGTGCCAGCTCAATCCAGGGTGGCAGGGGAAGTGGCTACACCTTC. This encodes CASSIQGGRGSGYTF.

This clone was recorded a few times. The CDR3 spells CASSDPLRQAPNEKLFF. CDR3 sequence (DNA): TGTGCCAGCAGTGATCCCCTTAGACAGGCCCCTAATGAAAAACTGTTTTTT. The chain couples TRBV2 to TRBJ1-4, with a tentative D call TRBD1 (6 bases). CDR3 length: 17 amino acids. The V gene lost 3 bases and the J gene lost 3 bases, with 17 bases spanning the gap. The germline gives CDR1 SNHLY, CDR2 FYNNEI.

DNA for the CDR3: TGTGCCTGGAACCCACGGGACAGGGGTTATTATGGCTACACCTTC. Its protein product is CAWNPRDRGYYGYTF. V is TRBV30 and J is TRBJ1-2; 10 bases match TRBD1. CDR1 GTSNPN and CDR2 SVGIG come from the germline V gene (reference sequence). The CDR3 is 15 residues long. J was trimmed by 5 bases and V by 4 bases; bases with no gene match: 10.

The CDR3 here is CASSLRGGPYGYTF. CDR3 DNA sequence: TGTGCCAGCAGTTTGCGGGGGGGTCCCTATGGCTACACCTTC. This chain connects TRBV28 to TRBJ1-2, with TRBD1 as a possible D gene (5 bases). CDR3 length: 14 amino acids. V was cut by 3 bases and J by 4 bases, with 12 bases left in between. The germline CDR1 and CDR2 sequences are MDHEN and SYDVKM.

V usage is TRBV18 and J usage is TRBJ1-1; no reliable D call. V was pared by 4 bases and J by 0 bases, with 6 bases between. Germline CDR1 and CDR2: KGHSH and LQKENI. CDR3 length: 13 amino acids. The CDR3, as DNA: TGTGCCAGCTCACAAACAGTGAACACTGAAGCTTTCTTT. Translation: CASSQTVNTEAFF.